In its sample, the clone carrying this T cell receptor (beta chain) was seen once. The antigen is unknown. The data are from a study of cytomegalovirus exposure and HLA in healthy donors. Study-level findings and limits: High sensitivity and specificity were reportedly achieved when the classifier diagnosed cytomegalovirus status.

The CDR3 is made up of 15 amino acids. PCR primers comprised 60 Vbeta and 13 Jbeta primers. This table comes from immunoSEQ multiplex PCR, and its TCRdb copy is limited to in-frame clones, with some not included. The data hold approximately 170,000 clones, with approximately 78% observed a single time. The sequence was obtained from a woman between 18 and 30 years old in good health and CMV-seronegative. The sequenced material came from PBMCs. The V call is TRBV21-1, the J call TRBJ2-2; TRBD1 is taken as the D call from the table, unchecked against the DNA. TRBV21-1 represents a pseudogene. In DNA form, the CDR3 reads TGTGCCAGCAACACACCACACGCCAACACCGGGGAGCTGTTTTTT. This encodes CASNTPHANTGELFF.